Below, 11 T cell receptor beta chains from the same sample are listed, as sequenced in a study of T cell responses to AZD1222 COVID-19 vaccine. Repertoires were generated with immunoSEQ multiplex PCR, while TCRdb's copy carries only in-frame clones and drops some. The repertoire has 100,000 to 120,000 clones, roughly 90% of them found once; the top ten carry roughly 1.6%. This material consisted of peripheral blood, taken on day 0 of AZD1222 vaccination. These receptors were obtained from an adult in good health.

This chain uses TRBV5-4 with TRBJ1-1; possible D gene TRBD1, 6 bases. The CDR3 covers 14 residues. Germline CDR1 SGHNT, CDR2 YYREEE (reference sequence). Trimming took off 5 bases at V and 5 bases at J, with 16 bases between the two ends. As DNA, the CDR3 is TGTGCCAGCAGACCGACAGGCCCGAGGACTGAAGCTTTCTTT. Amino acid sequence: CASRPTGPRTEAFF.

The CDR3 coding sequence is TGTGCCAGTACCTCGGCGACCTCTGGGGCCAACGTCCTGACTTTC. This encodes CASTSATSGANVLTF. V gene TRBV19 combines with J gene TRBJ2-6; D ambiguous. V lost 7 bases to trimming and J lost 0 bases, with 10 bases between them. The CDR3 totals 15 residues. Germline V CDR1 and CDR2: LNHDA, SQIVND (reference sequence).

This chain joins TRBV29-1 and TRBJ2-7; D is possibly TRBD1 (6 bases). There are 14 residues in the CDR3. V was cut by 5 bases and J by 4 bases, with 18 bases left in between. The germline V gene has CDR1 SQVTM and CDR2 ANQGSEA. CDR3 residues: CSVRSGTRSYEQYF. CDR3 DNA: TGCAGCGTTAGATCCGGGACAAGAAGTTACGAGCAGTACTTC.

This clone has just a few counts. The chain is built from TRBV7-9 and TRBJ2-7; D call uncertain. Deletions cut 1 base from V and 5 bases from J, with 6 bases between. The germline V gene has CDR1 SEHNR and CDR2 FQNEAQ (reference sequence). The CDR3 has 12 amino acids. CDR3 DNA: TGTGCCAGCAGCTTAGAAAAGAACGAGCAGTACTTC. Translation gives CASSLEKNEQYF.

A single count supports this clone. The chain employs TRBV6-6 and TRBJ2-7, with TRBD2 identical over 13 bases. With 6 bases clipped from V and 3 bases from J, the junction kept 8 bases outside the gene matches. This CDR3 has 16 residues. CDR1 and CDR2 (germline): MNHNY, SVGAGI (reference sequence). This chain's CDR3 is CASRHAGTSGNYEQYF. The CDR3 coding sequence is TGTGCCAGCAGACACGCGGGGACTAGCGGGAACTACGAGCAGTACTTC.

The chain is built from TRBV19 and TRBJ1-2; D is uncertain. CDR1 is LNHDA and CDR2 is SQIVND in the germline V gene (reference sequence). The CDR3 extends over 15 amino acids. Deletions cut 4 bases from V and 5 bases from J, with 17 bases between. CDR3 amino acids: CASSTQTSGLYGYTF. The CDR3 coding sequence is TGTGCCAGTAGTACTCAAACTTCGGGGTTATATGGCTACACCTTC.

V gene TRBV5-6 combines with J gene TRBJ1-6, with D possibly matching TRBD1 (5 bases). CDR1 SGHDT and CDR2 YYEEEE come from the germline V gene. The CDR3 is 18 amino acids. Between the trimmed V and J ends, which lost 4 bases and 0 bases, there was a span of 17 bases. CDR3 DNA sequence: TGTGCCAGCAGCGGCTGGGGGATCGGAGGCTCCTATAATTCACCCCTCCACTTT. Translation gives CASSGWGIGGSYNSPLHF.

The rearrangement links TRBV5-1 to TRBJ1-6; D is uncertain. Deletions cut 1 base from V and 4 bases from J, with 12 bases between. This CDR3 is built from 16 residues. Germline values: CDR1 SGHRS, CDR2 YFSETQ. The CDR3 sequence: CASSLFGRLYNSPLHF. In DNA form, the CDR3 reads TGCGCCAGCAGCTTGTTTGGCAGGTTGTATAATTCACCCCTCCACTTT.

The V gene is TRBV6-5, the J gene TRBJ2-7; D gene ambiguous. Trimming pared 2 bases from V and 3 bases from J, leaving 11 bases between. There are 14 residues in the CDR3. Per the germline V gene, CDR1 is MNHEY and CDR2 is SVGAGI. CDR3 in amino acids: CASSYVGRYYEQYF. CDR3 nucleotide sequence: TGTGCCAGCAGTTACGTCGGCAGATACTACGAGCAGTACTTC.

The chain uses TRBV5-6 and TRBJ2-7; D may be TRBD1 (5 bases). Trimming stripped 3 bases from V and 6 bases from J, with 16 bases between. Germline assignment: CDR1 SGHDT and CDR2 YYEEEE. The CDR3 loop spans 14 amino acids. The CDR3 loop reads CASSYRTNRGEQYF. The CDR3 DNA follows: TGTGCCAGCAGCTACCGGACAAATCGAGGCGAGCAGTACTTC.

The chain is built from TRBV20-1 and TRBJ1-1, with no clear D. CDR1 is DFQATT and CDR2 is SNEGSKA in the germline V gene (reference sequence). Trimming pared 7 bases from V and 3 bases from J, leaving 6 bases between. The CDR3 is made up of 10 amino acids. Here the CDR3 DNA reads TGCAGTGGGGAGTACACTGAAGCTTTCTTT. Its protein is CSGEYTEAFF.